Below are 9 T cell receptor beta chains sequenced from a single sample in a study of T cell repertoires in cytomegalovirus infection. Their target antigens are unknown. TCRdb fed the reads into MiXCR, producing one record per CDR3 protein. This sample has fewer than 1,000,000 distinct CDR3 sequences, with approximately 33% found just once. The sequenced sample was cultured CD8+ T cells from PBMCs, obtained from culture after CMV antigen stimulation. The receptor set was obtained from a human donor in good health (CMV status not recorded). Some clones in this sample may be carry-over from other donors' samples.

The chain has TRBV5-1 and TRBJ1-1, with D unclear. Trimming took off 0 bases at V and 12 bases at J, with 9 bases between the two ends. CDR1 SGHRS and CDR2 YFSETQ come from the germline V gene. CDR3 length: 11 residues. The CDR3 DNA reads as TGCGCCAGCAGCTTGGGGGATAGGTCTTTCTTT. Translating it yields CASSLGDRSFF.

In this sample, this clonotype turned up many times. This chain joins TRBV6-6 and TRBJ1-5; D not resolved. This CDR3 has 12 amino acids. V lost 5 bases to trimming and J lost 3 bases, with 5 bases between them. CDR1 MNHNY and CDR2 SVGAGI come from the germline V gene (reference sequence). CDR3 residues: CASSPYNQPQHF. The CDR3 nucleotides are TGTGCCAGCAGTCCCTACAATCAGCCCCAGCATTTT.

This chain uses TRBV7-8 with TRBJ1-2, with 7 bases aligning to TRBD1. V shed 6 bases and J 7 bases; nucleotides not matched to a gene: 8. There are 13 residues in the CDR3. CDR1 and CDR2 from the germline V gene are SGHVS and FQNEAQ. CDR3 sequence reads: CASRPTGDVGYTF. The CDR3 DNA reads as TGTGCCAGCAGACCAACAGGGGATGTTGGCTACACCTTC.

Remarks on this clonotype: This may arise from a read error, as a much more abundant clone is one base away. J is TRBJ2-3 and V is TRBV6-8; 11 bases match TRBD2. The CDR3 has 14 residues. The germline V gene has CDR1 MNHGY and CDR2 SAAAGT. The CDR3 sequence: CVSSELAGADTQYF. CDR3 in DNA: TGTGTCAGCAGTGAACTAGCGGGGGCAGATACGCAGTATTTT.

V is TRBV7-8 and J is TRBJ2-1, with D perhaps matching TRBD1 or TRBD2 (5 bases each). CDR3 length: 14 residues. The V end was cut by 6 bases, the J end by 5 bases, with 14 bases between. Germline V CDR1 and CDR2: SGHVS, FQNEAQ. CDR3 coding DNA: TGTGCCAGCAGTTCCGCAGGGACGGACAATGAGCAGTTCTTC. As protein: CASSSAGTDNEQFF.

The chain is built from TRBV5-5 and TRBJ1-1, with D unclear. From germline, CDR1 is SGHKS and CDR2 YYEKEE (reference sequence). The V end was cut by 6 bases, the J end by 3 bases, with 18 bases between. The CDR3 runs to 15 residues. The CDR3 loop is CASTPESLWDTEAFF. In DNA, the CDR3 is TGTGCCAGCACCCCCGAGTCCTTGTGGGACACTGAAGCTTTCTTT.

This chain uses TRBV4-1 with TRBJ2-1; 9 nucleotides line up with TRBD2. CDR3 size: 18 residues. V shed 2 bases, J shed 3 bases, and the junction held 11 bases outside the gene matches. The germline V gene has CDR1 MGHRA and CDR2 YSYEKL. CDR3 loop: CASSQIEIAGDLYNEQFF. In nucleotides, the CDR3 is TGCGCCAGCAGCCAAATTGAGATAGCGGGGGATCTCTACAATGAGCAGTTCTTC.

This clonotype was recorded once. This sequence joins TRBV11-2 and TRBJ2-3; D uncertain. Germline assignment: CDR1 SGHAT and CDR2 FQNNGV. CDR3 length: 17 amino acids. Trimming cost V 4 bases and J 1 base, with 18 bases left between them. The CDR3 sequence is CASSSSQRLRGTDTQYF. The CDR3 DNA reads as TGTGCCAGCAGCTCATCACAGAGACTCCGAGGCACAGATACGCAGTATTTT.

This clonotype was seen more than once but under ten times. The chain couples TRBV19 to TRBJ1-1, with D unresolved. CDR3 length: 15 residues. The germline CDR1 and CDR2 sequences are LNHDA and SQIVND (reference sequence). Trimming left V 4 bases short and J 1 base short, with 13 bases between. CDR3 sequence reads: CASSTLPGGNTEAFF. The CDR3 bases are TGTGCCAGTAGTACCCTCCCGGGTGGGAACACTGAAGCTTTCTTT.